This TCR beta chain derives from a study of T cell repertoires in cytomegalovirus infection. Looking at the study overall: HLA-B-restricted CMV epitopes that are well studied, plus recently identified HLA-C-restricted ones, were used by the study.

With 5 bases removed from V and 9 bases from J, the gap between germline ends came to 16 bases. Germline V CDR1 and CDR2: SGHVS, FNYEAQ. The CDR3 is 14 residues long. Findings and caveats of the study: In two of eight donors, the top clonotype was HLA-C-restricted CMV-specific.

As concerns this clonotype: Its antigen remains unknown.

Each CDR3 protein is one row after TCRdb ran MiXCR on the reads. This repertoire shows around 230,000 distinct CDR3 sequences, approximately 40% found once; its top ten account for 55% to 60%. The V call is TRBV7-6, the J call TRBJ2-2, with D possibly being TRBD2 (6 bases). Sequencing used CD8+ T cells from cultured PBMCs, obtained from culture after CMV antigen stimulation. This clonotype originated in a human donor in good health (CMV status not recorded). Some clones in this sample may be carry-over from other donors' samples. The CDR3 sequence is CASSPFAEGRELFF. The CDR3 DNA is TGTGCCAGCAGCCCCTTTGCGGAGGGCCGGGAGCTGTTTTTT.